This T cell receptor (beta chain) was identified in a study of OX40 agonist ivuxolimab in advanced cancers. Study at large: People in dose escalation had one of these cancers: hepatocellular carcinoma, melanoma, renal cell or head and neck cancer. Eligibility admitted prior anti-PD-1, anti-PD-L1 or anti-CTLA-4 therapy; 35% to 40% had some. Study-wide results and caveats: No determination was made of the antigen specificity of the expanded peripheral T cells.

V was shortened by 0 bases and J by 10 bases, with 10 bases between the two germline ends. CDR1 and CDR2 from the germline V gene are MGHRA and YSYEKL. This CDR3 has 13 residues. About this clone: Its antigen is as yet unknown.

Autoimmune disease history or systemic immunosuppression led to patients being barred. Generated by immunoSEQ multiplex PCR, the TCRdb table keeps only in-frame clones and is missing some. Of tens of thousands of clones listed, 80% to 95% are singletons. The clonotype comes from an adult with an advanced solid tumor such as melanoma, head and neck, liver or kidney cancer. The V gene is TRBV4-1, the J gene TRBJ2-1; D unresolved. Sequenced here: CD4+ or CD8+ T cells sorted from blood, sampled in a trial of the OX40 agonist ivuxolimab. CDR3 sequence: CASSQEVSGEQFF. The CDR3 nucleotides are TGCGCCAGCAGCCAAGAAGTTTCCGGAGAGCAGTTCTTC.